This T cell receptor (beta chain) was captured by sequencing in a study of beta chain features in type 1 diabetes. Study context: Taken together, all samples contributed some 100 million examined sorted cells. Study observations and caveats: Insertions at VDJ junctions were less frequent in type 1 diabetes patients. These patients also deleted more nucleotides at the same junctions.

This clone was found a few times. The target antigen is unknown. The investigators reverse transcribed all of the isolated RNA, so they sequenced expressed TCRB transcripts. Clones were sequenced by immunoSEQ multiplex PCR, and TCRdb holds only the in-frame ones, with some missing. Here the sample spans roughly 150,000 clones, about 7.3% being singletons. Germline V gene data show CDR1 as SQVTM and CDR2 as ANQGSEA. The V end lost 4 bases, the J end lost 6 bases, and 12 bases lay between the germline ends. The CDR3 has 12 residues. This clonotype was obtained from a man between 18 and 35 years old in good health. The rearrangement joins TRBV29-1 to TRBJ1-2; D perhaps matches TRBD1 (5 bases). Sequencing input: central memory CD4+ T cells from blood. The CDR3 loop reads CSVAGQGNGYTF. The CDR3 DNA is TGCAGCGTTGCCGGGCAGGGCAATGGCTACACCTTC. Full variable domain (outside the CDR3, taken from reference TRBV29-1 and TRBJ1-2): SAVISQKPSRDICQRGTSLTIQCQVDSQVTMMFWYRQQPGQSLTLIATANQGSEATYESGFVIDKFPISRPNLTFSTLTVSNMSPEDSSIYLCSVAGQGNGYTFGSGTRLTVV.